This T cell receptor (beta chain) was identified during a study of cytomegalovirus exposure and HLA in healthy donors. Study-level points and caveats: Later analysis suggested links between common viral pathogens and several top significant clusters.

Worth noting for this clone: Antigen unknown.

The study ran its PCR with 60 Vbeta and 13 Jbeta primers. Here immunoSEQ multiplex PCR was the method, and the copy in TCRdb shows in-frame clones only, minus some. The table lists more than 250,000 clones, 70% to 90% of them singletons, with about 2% in the top ten. Germline V gene data show CDR1 as LNHDA and CDR2 as SQIVND (reference sequence). V dropped 4 bases and J dropped 5; count of bases not matched to a gene: 14. The CDR3 consists of 18 residues. This TCR was sampled from a woman aged 18-30 years in good health and CMV-seronegative. Sequencing was done on a sample of PBMCs. The V gene is TRBV19, the J gene TRBJ1-5; 10 positions agree with TRBD1. The CDR3 is CASSTTVLTGTGDQPQHF. Written as DNA, the CDR3 is TGTGCCAGTAGTACCACCGTCCTAACCGGGACAGGGGATCAGCCCCAGCATTTT.